This T cell receptor (beta chain) stems from a study of cytomegalovirus exposure and HLA in healthy donors. J gave up 6 bases and V 7 bases, and 10 bases lay outside the gene matches. The germline gives CDR1 MNHEY, CDR2 SVGAGI. This CDR3 contains 14 residues. As to this clone: Its antigen is unknown.

Primers: 60 Vbeta forward and 13 Jbeta reverse. Generated by immunoSEQ multiplex PCR, the TCRdb table keeps only in-frame clones and is missing some. Seen here are approximately 120,000 clones, just under 70% observed once, and the top ten hold about 5%. Findings and limits, study-wide: The majority of TCR sequences were rare, yet some public TCRs appeared in many donors. In a later analysis, HLA-associated beta chains showed higher expansion and lower generation probabilities than comparable chains. HLA allele associations emerged for some 16,000 TCR beta sequences in a later analysis, at 0.05 false discovery rate. Judged likely to be a sequencing artifact was a cluster of highly shared sequence variants.

This TCR was sampled from a woman aged 70-85 years in good health and CMV-seropositive. V and J are TRBV6-5 and TRBJ1-1; 8 bases agree with TRBD1. What was sequenced was PBMCs. Here the CDR3 DNA reads TGTGCCAGCACCTCTGACAGGGGTATGGCTGAAGCTTTCTTT. It encodes CASTSDRGMAEAFF.